This entry lists 26 T cell receptor beta chains sequenced from one sample in a study of T cell responses to AZD1222 COVID-19 vaccine. Repertoires were generated with immunoSEQ multiplex PCR, while TCRdb's copy carries only in-frame clones and drops some. The data contain 130,000 to 150,000 clones, 88% of them singletons. The sequencing here drew on peripheral blood, taken on day 0 of AZD1222 vaccination. Receptors originate from an adult in good health.

The chain couples TRBV10-3 to TRBJ2-7, with D perhaps matching TRBD2 (5 bases). Germline-derived CDR1 and CDR2 are ENHRY and SYGVKD. V lost 6 bases to trimming and J lost 0 bases, with 18 bases between them. CDR3 length: 16 residues. Here the CDR3 DNA reads TGTGCCATCAGGGCCCAGGCGGGCACCGACTCCTACGAGCAGTACTTC. Its translation is CAIRAQAGTDSYEQYF.

The rearrangement links TRBV7-2 to TRBJ1-6, with 7 positions matching TRBD1. The CDR3 has 16 residues. Germline V gives CDR1 SGHTA, CDR2 FQGNSA. Trimming removed 3 bases from V and 7 bases from J; junction bases left unmatched: 9. CDR3 DNA sequence: TGTGCCAGCAGCTTGACAGGGACTTATAACAATTCACCCCTCCACTTT. Protein: CASSLTGTYNNSPLHF.

V and J are TRBV7-2 and TRBJ2-6, with D possibly TRBD2 on 5 matching bases. The germline V gene has CDR1 SGHTA and CDR2 FQGNSA. V lost 4 bases and J lost 0, with 10 bases in between. The CDR3 runs to 16 residues. Here the CDR3 DNA reads TGTGCCAGCAGCTCCTCGGGATCCTCTGGGGCCAACGTCCTGACTTTC. It yields the protein CASSSSGSSGANVLTF. Full variable domain (remainder filled in from reference TRBV7-2 and TRBJ2-6): GAGVSQSPSNKVTEKGKDVELRCDPISGHTALYWYRQSLGQGLEFLIYFQGNSAPDKSGLPSDRFSAERTGGSVSTLTIQRTQQEDSAVYLCASSSSGSSGANVLTFGAGSRLTVL.

The genes are TRBV4-3 and TRBJ1-4; possible D gene TRBD1, 6 bases. Looked up from germline, CDR1 is LGHNA and CDR2 is YSLEER. Trimming took 0 bases from V and 12 from J, leaving 23 bases between them. The CDR3 runs to 17 residues. The CDR3 is CASSQDYRGLEGGELFF. The CDR3 DNA follows: TGCGCCAGCAGCCAAGACTATAGGGGATTAGAGGGGGGAGAACTGTTTTTT.

The chain employs TRBV5-6 and TRBJ2-7; 11 bases map to TRBD1. The CDR3 has 14 amino acids. CDR1 SGHDT and CDR2 YYEEEE come from the germline V gene. Unmatched junction bases numbered 8, after V lost 4 bases and J lost 8 bases. CDR3: CASSPGTGGIKQYF. DNA for the CDR3: TGTGCCAGCAGCCCCGGGACAGGGGGGATTAAGCAGTACTTC.

The chain is built from TRBV24-1 and TRBJ2-3; 7 bases align to TRBD1. Trimming removed 3 bases from V and 3 bases from J; junction bases left unmatched: 2. Per germline, CDR1 KGHDR and CDR2 SFDVKD. The CDR3 covers 14 residues. The CDR3 region is CATSDHRGTDTQYF. CDR3 sequence (DNA): TGTGCCACCAGTGATCACAGGGGAACAGATACGCAGTATTTT.

In nucleotides, the CDR3 is TGTGCCAGCAGCCCATTCGGGGGGGGGCTTCAGTACTTC. Its protein is CASSPFGGGLQYF. The rearrangement links TRBV21-1 to TRBJ2-4; TRBD2 reflects the table's D call only, with no check against the DNA. TRBV21-1 is classified as a pseudogene. The CDR3 contains 13 residues.

This chain joins TRBV4-2 and TRBJ1-5; D gene unclear. This CDR3 spans 14 amino acids. Germline V gives CDR1 LGHNA, CDR2 YNFKEQ. Trimming removed 4 bases from V and 7 bases from J, with 14 bases in between. The CDR3: CASSPPGEMQPQHF. DNA for the CDR3: TGTGCCAGCAGCCCCCCCGGGGAGATGCAGCCCCAGCATTTT.

This clone is a singleton in its sample. V usage is TRBV2 and J usage is TRBJ1-1; D is unresolved. The CDR3 extends over 12 amino acids. Germline V gives CDR1 SNHLY, CDR2 FYNNEI. Between the trimmed V and J ends, which lost 8 bases and 5 bases, there was a span of 12 bases. The CDR3, as DNA: TGTGCCAGCCTCGAGGGAGGGACTGAAGCTTTCTTT. It translates to CASLEGGTEAFF.

On this clone: The sample carries other DNA sequences with the same CDR3. The chain combines TRBV30 with TRBJ1-2, with D unresolved. The CDR3 length is 13 residues. The V and J ends lost 2 bases and 1 base respectively, with 8 bases between them. Germline V gene lookup returns CDR1 GTSNPN and CDR2 SVGIG (reference sequence). As DNA, the CDR3 is TGTGCCTGGAGTCTCGGCATTAACTATGGCTACACCTTC. Translated: CAWSLGINYGYTF.

V is TRBV21-1 and J is TRBJ1-5. TRBV21-1 is described as a pseudogene. The CDR3 spans 15 residues. The DNA of the CDR3 is TGTGCCAGCAGCAAAGGGGGGAGGAGCAATCAGCCCCAGCATTTT. The encoded protein is CASSKGGRSNQPQHF.

A few counts support this clone. The chain recombines TRBV6-5 with TRBJ1-2; D possibly corresponds to TRBD1 (6 bases). The CDR3 totals 13 residues. Trimming shortened V by 8 bases and J by 5 bases, and 15 bases separated the two germline ends. Germline CDR1 and CDR2: MNHEY and SVGAGI. CDR3 sequence (DNA): TGTGCCAGCTGTACCGGGGGCATTTATGGCTACACCTTC. It translates to CASCTGGIYGYTF.

About this clone itself: The junction differs from germline at one of its ends, possibly a read error. V gene TRBV19 combines with J gene TRBJ1-2; D unresolved. The CDR3 runs to 11 residues. Germline V gene data show CDR1 as LNHDA and CDR2 as SQIVND (reference sequence). The DNA of the CDR3 is TGTGCAAGTAGTGAGAACTATGGCTACACCTTC. Translating gives CASSENYGYTF.

The chain is built from TRBV4-2 and TRBJ2-3; TRBD2 agrees at 9 bases. CDR1 and CDR2 (germline): LGHNA, YNFKEQ. V trimming: 1 base; J trimming: 2 bases; junction bases outside the gene matches: 7. The CDR3 is 17 residues long. The CDR3 region is CASSQGGGTSPTDTQYF. The CDR3 DNA follows: TGTGCCAGCAGCCAAGGGGGAGGGACTAGCCCCACAGATACGCAGTATTTT.

V gene TRBV5-1 combines with J gene TRBJ1-3; 11 nucleotides line up with TRBD1. CDR1 and CDR2 from the germline V gene are SGHRS and YFSETQ. The trim removed 0 bases at V and 0 bases at J, leaving 5 bases unmatched. The CDR3 runs to 18 residues. In nucleotides, the CDR3 is TGCGCCAGCAGCTTGGGGACAGGGGGCCTCGGCTCTGGAAACACCATATATTTT. Translated, it gives CASSLGTGGLGSGNTIYF. Based on the CDR3 plus reference TRBV5-1 and TRBJ1-3, the full variable domain is KAGVTQTPRYLIKTRGQQVTLSCSPISGHRSVSWYQQTPGQGLQFLFEYFSETQRNKGNFPGRFSGRQFSNSRSEMNVSTLELGDSALYLCASSLGTGGLGSGNTIYFGEGSWLTVV.

The V call is TRBV7-3, the J call TRBJ2-1, with 9 bases that match TRBD1. After removal of 0 bases from V and 15 bases from J, the junction contained 9 bases not matched to a gene. The CDR3 sequence is 14 residues long. Germline V gene sequence: CDR1 SGHTA, CDR2 FQGTGA. The CDR3 sequence: CASSLTAMGQGMFF. The CDR3 region has the DNA TGTGCCAGCAGCTTAACGGCGATGGGACAGGGTATGTTCTTC.

The rearrangement links TRBV18 to TRBJ1-4; 7 positions match TRBD1. The junction had 11 bases not matched to a gene; V was cut back by 6 bases and J by 7 bases. Germline lookup yields CDR1 KGHSH and CDR2 LQKENI. This CDR3 region has 15 residues. The CDR3 coding sequence is TGTGCCAGCTCCCCCGGGATAGGGGGCGGTGAAAAACTGTTTTTT. This encodes CASSPGIGGGEKLFF.

V usage is TRBV4-2 and J usage is TRBJ1-2; D remains unclear. Between the trimmed V and J ends, which lost 2 bases and 14 bases, there was a span of 21 bases. This CDR3 region has 14 residues. The V gene's germline CDR1 is LGHNA and CDR2 YNFKEQ. The CDR3 is CASSQSLTRPEGTF. As DNA, the CDR3 is TGTGCCAGCAGCCAATCCCTGACAAGGCCCGAGGGTACCTTC.

J is TRBJ2-5 and V is TRBV28; 9 bases map to TRBD1. The CDR3 contains 16 residues. With V trimmed by 2 bases and J by 4 bases, 8 bases remained unmatched. Germline lookup yields CDR1 MDHEN and CDR2 SYDVKM. CDR3 nucleotide sequence: TGTGCCAGCAGTTTACACGGGACAGGGCAATCAGAGACCCAGTACTTC. Amino acid sequence: CASSLHGTGQSETQYF.

The chain links TRBV5-8 to TRBJ2-5; tentatively, D is TRBD2 (5 bases). This CDR3 contains 15 residues. The germline V and J ends were trimmed by 0 bases and 4 bases, with 13 bases remaining between them. Germline lookup yields CDR1 SGHTS and CDR2 YDEGEE. The CDR3 DNA follows: TGTGCCAGCAGCTTGGCGGGCGGGCCCGGAGAGACCCAGTACTTC. This encodes CASSLAGGPGETQYF.

The rearrangement joins TRBV24-1 to TRBJ1-6, with 8 bases identical to TRBD1. The CDR3 contains 13 residues. CDR1 and CDR2 (germline): KGHDR, SFDVKD. With 9 bases clipped from V and 8 bases from J, the junction kept 5 bases outside the gene matches. The CDR3: CATSDRGDSPLHF. DNA of the CDR3: TGTGCCACCTCAGACAGGGGAGATTCACCCCTCCACTTT.

This chain connects TRBV11-2 to TRBJ2-1; D gene ambiguous. Trimming left V 5 bases short and J 9 bases short, with 17 bases between. In germline, CDR1 is SGHAT, CDR2 FQNNGV. This CDR3 spans 14 amino acids. CDR3 bases: TGTGCCAGCAGCCAAGGAAGACGCACCACTGAGCAGTTCTTC. It translates to CASSQGRRTTEQFF.

The J gene is TRBJ2-1, the V gene TRBV10-3, with TRBD2 matching 10 bases. Germline V CDR1 and CDR2: ENHRY, SYGVKD. V was pared by 8 bases and J by 5 bases, with 15 bases of the junction left unmatched. The CDR3 is made up of 17 amino acids. This CDR3 is CAIPLGSSGGLDNEQFF. The DNA of the CDR3 is TGTGCCATCCCCCTAGGGTCTAGCGGGGGCCTTGACAATGAGCAGTTCTTC.

The chain uses TRBV15 and TRBJ1-2; TRBD1 matches 7 bases. V shed 4 bases, J shed 6 bases, and the junction held 5 bases outside the gene matches. Germline-derived CDR1 and CDR2 are LNHNV and YYDKDF (reference sequence). This CDR3 is 13 amino acids long. The DNA of the CDR3 is TGTGCCACCAGCACCGGACAGGTGCATGGCTACACCTTC. Amino acid sequence: CATSTGQVHGYTF.

The J gene is TRBJ1-1, the V gene TRBV25-1, with 8 bases that match TRBD1. From germline, CDR1 is MGHDK and CDR2 SYGVNS. The CDR3 is 15 residues long. The V and J ends lost 8 bases and 0 bases, in that order; junction bases with no gene match: 8. The CDR3: CASSGQGTLNTEAFF. CDR3 in DNA: TGTGCCAGCTCCGGACAGGGAACCCTGAACACTGAAGCTTTCTTT.

The chain joins TRBV7-2 to TRBJ2-5; D not certain. V was shortened by 3 bases and J by 3 bases, with 11 bases between the two germline ends. CDR3 length: 14 amino acids. CDR1 SGHTA and CDR2 FQGNSA come from the germline V gene. The CDR3 reads CASSFGGLKETQYF. DNA of the CDR3: TGTGCCAGCAGCTTCGGTGGCTTAAAAGAGACCCAGTACTTC.